A single sample gave rise to the 27 T cell receptor beta chains below, sequenced in a study of blood T cells in healthy people across ages. Primed by a sample-barcoded 5' primer and a J-beta primer mix, a second PCR proceeded for about 6 to 12 cycles. From the 5' RACE reads, TCRdb called clonotypes with MiXCR, one entry per CDR3 protein. Here the sample spans roughly 1.5 million distinct CDR3 sequences, roughly two fifths being singletons. The sequencing sample was made of blood. The origin of the receptors is a woman in her late teens or twenties in good health.

This clonotype occurred a few times. The chain recombines TRBV29-1 with TRBJ2-7; the match to TRBD1 covers 9 bases. The length of the CDR3 is 15 residues. The trim removed 0 bases at V and 3 bases at J, leaving 6 bases unmatched. Germline V gives CDR1 SQVTM, CDR2 ANQGSEA. This CDR3 is CSVEEGTGRSYEQYF. The CDR3 DNA is TGCAGCGTTGAAGAAGGGACAGGGAGAAGCTACGAGCAGTACTTC.

This clonotype occurred a few times. The chain has TRBV7-2 and TRBJ2-5; 11 bases are a match to TRBD2. Trimming took 1 base from V and 5 from J; bases not matched to a gene: 3. CDR1 and CDR2 (germline): SGHTA, FQGNSA. CDR3 length: 15 amino acids. DNA for the CDR3: TGTGCCAGCAGCTTAGAGGGACTAGCGGCCGAGACCCAGTACTTC. The encoded protein is CASSLEGLAAETQYF.

Notes on this clonotype: At one end the junction does not follow the germline gene, possibly because of a read error. The chain is built from TRBV4-2 and TRBJ2-1, with 9 bases lining up with TRBD2. The CDR3 length is 16 residues. The germline V gene has CDR1 LGHNA and CDR2 YNFKEQ. The chain's CDR3 is CASNQETSGAYNEQFF. The DNA for the CDR3 is TGTGCCAGCAACCAAGAGACTAGCGGTGCCTACAATGAGCAGTTCTTC.

The chain employs TRBV6-1 and TRBJ1-5; D is ambiguous. The CDR3 runs 12 residues. Trimming cost V 7 bases and J 5 bases, with 9 bases left between them. Germline lookup yields CDR1 MNHNS and CDR2 SASEGT. CDR3 coding DNA: TGTGCCAGCACCCCATCCGATCAGCCCCAGCATTTT. As protein: CASTPSDQPQHF.

This clonotype has a handful of counts. The chain carries TRBV12-3 or TRBV12-4 and TRBJ2-2, with D uncertain. This CDR3 has 12 amino acids. V dropped 3 bases and J dropped 6 bases, with 5 bases sitting between them. CDR3 amino acids: CASSFHAGELFF. DNA of the CDR3: TGTGCCAGCAGTTTTCACGCCGGGGAGCTGTTTTTT.

This clonotype was seen a handful of times. J is TRBJ1-4 and V is TRBV12-3 or TRBV12-4, with a weak D call TRBD1 (5 bases). V was clipped by 3 bases and J by 3 bases, with 17 bases between them. CDR3 length equals 17 residues. The CDR3 here is CASSFGVIQGPNEKLFF. In DNA, the CDR3 is TGTGCCAGCAGTTTCGGGGTCATTCAGGGACCTAATGAAAAACTGTTTTTT.

The chain joins TRBV28 to TRBJ1-2; D is undetermined. The length of the CDR3 is 14 residues. CDR1 and CDR2 (germline): MDHEN, SYDVKM. The ends were cut back, 0 bases at V and 4 bases at J, with 9 bases in the middle. The CDR3 protein is CASSLWGTAYGYTF. The CDR3 coding sequence is TGTGCCAGCAGTTTATGGGGAACAGCCTATGGCTACACCTTC.

A few counts support this clonotype. V gene TRBV5-1 combines with J gene TRBJ2-7, with 9 bases fitting TRBD1. Germline CDR1 SGHRS, CDR2 YFSETQ. The trim removed 2 bases at V and 0 bases at J, leaving 6 bases unmatched. The CDR3 length is 16 residues. CDR3: CASSFRDRAISYEQYF. CDR3 DNA sequence: TGCGCCAGCAGCTTCCGGGACAGGGCAATCTCCTACGAGCAGTACTTC.

J is TRBJ1-5 and V is TRBV5-1; tentatively, D is TRBD1 (5 bases). Germline V gene sequence: CDR1 SGHRS, CDR2 YFSETQ. The germline V and J ends were trimmed by 0 bases and 5 bases, with 6 bases remaining between them. This CDR3 has 13 residues. The chain's CDR3 is CASSLGDDQPQHF. The CDR3 DNA sequence: TGCGCCAGCAGCTTGGGGGACGATCAGCCCCAGCATTTT. Looking up the rest from reference TRBV5-1 and TRBJ1-5 gives the full variable domain: KAGVTQTPRYLIKTRGQQVTLSCSPISGHRSVSWYQQTPGQGLQFLFEYFSETQRNKGNFPGRFSGRQFSNSRSEMNVSTLELGDSALYLCASSLGDDQPQHFGDGTRLSIL.

The chain links TRBV20-1 to TRBJ2-3; 14 bases line up with TRBD2. This CDR3 spans 17 amino acids. Germline trimming cut 3 bases from V and 3 bases from J; bases unmatched to any gene: 8. Germline V gene data show CDR1 as DFQATT and CDR2 as SNEGSKA (reference sequence). The CDR3 DNA sequence: TGCAGTGCTAGGACTAGCGGGAGGGAAGGGGGAACAGATACGCAGTATTTT. Translation gives CSARTSGREGGTDTQYF.

The chain joins TRBV5-6 to TRBJ1-6, with D perhaps TRBD1 (5 bases). The CDR3 is made up of 14 amino acids. CDR1 is SGHDT and CDR2 is YYEEEE in the germline V gene. Trimming cost V 0 bases and J 9 bases, with 10 bases left between them. The CDR3: CASSLEATASPLHF. The CDR3 bases are TGTGCCAGCAGCTTGGAGGCGACAGCTTCACCCCTCCACTTT.

This clonotype has at least ten counts. The rearrangement uses TRBV28 and TRBJ2-2; a weak D match, TRBD2 (5 bases). Looked up from germline, CDR1 is MDHEN and CDR2 is SYDVKM. The CDR3 runs to 14 residues. With 5 bases removed from V and 4 bases from J, the gap between germline ends came to 11 bases. CDR3 DNA sequence: TGTGCCAGCAGTACCTTTCGGGGCACCGGGGAGCTGTTTTTT. Its protein product is CASSTFRGTGELFF.

This chain links TRBV5-1 with TRBJ1-1; 7 nucleotides line up with TRBD1. The CDR3 is 14 amino acids. V gave up 4 bases and J gave up 4 bases; unmatched junction bases: 7. Germline V gene lookup returns CDR1 SGHRS and CDR2 YFSETQ. Here the CDR3 DNA reads TGCGCCAGCAGCGGAGGGGGCGAGAGCACTGAAGCTTTCTTT. Protein product: CASSGGGESTEAFF.

This clonotype has more than one count but fewer than ten. This sequence joins TRBV7-2 and TRBJ2-1; D perhaps matches TRBD2 (6 bases). The CDR3 has 14 residues. V was clipped by 3 bases and J by 8 bases, with 14 bases between them. Germline V gives CDR1 SGHTA, CDR2 FQGNSA. CDR3 coding DNA: TGTGCCAGCAGCTTCCGCGGGACCGAGGATGAGCAGTTCTTC. Protein: CASSFRGTEDEQFF.

This chain uses TRBV20-1 with TRBJ2-1; D tentatively reads TRBD1 or TRBD2 (5 bases each). V was pared by 0 bases and J by 6 bases, with 21 bases between. CDR1 is DFQATT, CDR2 SNEGSKA, per germline (reference sequence). This CDR3 has 17 amino acids. The CDR3 sequence is CSAREPPGTYDPNEQFF. The CDR3 region has the DNA TGCAGTGCTAGAGAGCCCCCGGGGACCTATGACCCCAATGAGCAGTTCTTC.

The rearrangement uses TRBV4-3 and TRBJ2-4, with 10 bases identical to TRBD1. Trimming cost V 1 base and J 8 bases; bases outside gene matches: 2. CDR1 LGHNA and CDR2 YSLEER come from the germline V gene. The CDR3 runs to 14 residues. The CDR3 bases are TGCGCCAGCAGCCAAGGAGGGACAGGGGACATTCAGTACTTC. Encoded protein: CASSQGGTGDIQYF.

The chain links TRBV6-5 to TRBJ2-1; D may be TRBD2 (5 bases). Germline loops: CDR1 MNHEY, CDR2 SVGAGI. This CDR3 has 15 residues. V lost 6 bases to trimming and J lost 0 bases, with 12 bases between them. CDR3 protein: CASRVDFSSYNEQFF. In nucleotides, the CDR3 is TGTGCCAGCAGGGTGGACTTCAGCTCCTACAATGAGCAGTTCTTC.

This rearrangement joins TRBV20-1 to TRBJ2-1; 8 positions agree with TRBD2. J gave up 8 bases and V 6 bases, and 15 bases lay outside the gene matches. CDR3 length: 15 amino acids. Germline V gene data show CDR1 as DFQATT and CDR2 as SNEGSKA (reference sequence). The CDR3 nucleotides read TGCAGTGCGATTAGCGGGGAGGCTGGTAGGGATGAGCAGTTCTTC. It yields the protein CSAISGEAGRDEQFF.

The V call is TRBV28, the J call TRBJ1-2; D gene ambiguous. Looked up from germline, CDR1 is MDHEN and CDR2 is SYDVKM. The V end was cut by 1 base, the J end by 4 bases, with 10 bases between. CDR3 size: 14 residues. This chain's CDR3 is CASSLSENPYGYTF. The DNA of the CDR3 is TGTGCCAGCAGTTTATCAGAGAATCCCTATGGCTACACCTTC.

The chain couples TRBV20-1 to TRBJ2-1; TRBD2 matches at 14 bases. The germline gives CDR1 DFQATT, CDR2 SNEGSKA (reference sequence). The V segment lost 1 base and the J segment 7 bases; nucleotides outside the gene matches: 6. The CDR3 has 16 residues. The CDR3 DNA follows: TGCAGTGCTAGAGGACTACGGACTAGCGGGAGGAATGAGCAGTTCTTC. This gives the protein CSARGLRTSGRNEQFF.

V and J are TRBV28 and TRBJ2-1; D unclear. The CDR3 totals 15 residues. Germline CDR1 MDHEN, CDR2 SYDVKM. The V gene lost 5 bases and the J gene lost 13 bases, with 24 bases spanning the gap. DNA of the CDR3: TGTGCCAGCAGTCCGACGGCGTCAGCCTGGTCCGAACAGTTCTTC. It yields the protein CASSPTASAWSEQFF.

This chain joins TRBV27 and TRBJ2-7; 7 bases align to TRBD1. The germline CDR1 and CDR2 sequences are MNHEY and SMNVEV (reference sequence). The CDR3 contains 14 residues. V lost 5 bases and J lost 7; bases outside the gene matches: 11. CDR3 loop: CASSLLTGVEEQYF. CDR3 nucleotides: TGTGCCAGCAGTCTACTCACAGGGGTGGAGGAGCAGTACTTC.

The chain's CDR3 is CASSTWGIQETQYF. For the CDR3, the DNA is TGTGCCAGCAGCACGTGGGGGATCCAAGAGACCCAGTACTTC. The V and J genes are TRBV7-8 and TRBJ2-5; D could derive from TRBD1 or TRBD2 (5 bases each). V lost 5 bases and J 1 base, leaving 11 bases between the germline ends. Germline V gene lookup returns CDR1 SGHVS and CDR2 FQNEAQ. This CDR3 is built from 14 residues.

The V call is TRBV12-3 or TRBV12-4, the J call TRBJ2-1, with D maybe TRBD2 (6 bases). This CDR3 region has 13 residues. Trimming shortened V by 6 bases and J by 9 bases, and 15 bases separated the two germline ends. The CDR3, as DNA: TGTGCCAGCAGCTCCCTGAAGGGAGGTGAGCAGTTCTTC. It is translated as CASSSLKGGEQFF.

The rearrangement uses TRBV4-3 and TRBJ2-5, with no clear D. The V gene's germline CDR1 is LGHNA and CDR2 YSLEER. This CDR3 contains 12 residues. V was shortened by 4 bases and J by 11 bases, with 14 bases between the two germline ends. The CDR3 region has the DNA TGCGCCAGCAGCCTACGGGCGCATGAGCAGTACTTC. This encodes CASSLRAHEQYF.

This chain joins TRBV5-1 and TRBJ2-1, with 12 bases identical to TRBD2. The CDR3 is 17 residues long. V dropped 4 bases and J dropped 0; count of bases not matched to a gene: 5. CDR1 SGHRS and CDR2 YFSETQ come from the germline V gene. The DNA for the CDR3 is TGCGCCAGCAGCGTTCGACTAGCGGGGGCCTCCTACAATGAGCAGTTCTTC. Translating gives CASSVRLAGASYNEQFF.

The rearrangement joins TRBV6-5 to TRBJ1-2, with 9 positions matching TRBD1. The CDR3 is made up of 16 amino acids. From germline, CDR1 is MNHEY and CDR2 SVGAGI. V dropped 5 bases and J dropped 8; count of bases not matched to a gene: 15. CDR3 bases: TGTGCCAGCAGTCCGCTTGGGGCCGGACAGGGGAAAGGCTACACCTTC. Protein: CASSPLGAGQGKGYTF.